This TCR beta chain was identified in a study of blood T cell repertoires in COVID-19. The overall study: Samples came from the United States, Italy and Spain, spanning acute and convalescent COVID-19.

This clone was counted between two and nine times. The repertoire was sequenced with immunoSEQ multiplex PCR; TCRdb's copy has only in-frame clones and lacks some. The table includes fewer than 350,000 clones, roughly 90% detected once. Looked up from germline, CDR1 is LNHDA and CDR2 is SQIVND (reference sequence). This CDR3 has 16 amino acids. V lost 6 bases to trimming and J lost 8 bases; unmatched junction nucleotides: 15. This sequence was found in a man aged 55 to 69 who had recovered from COVID-19. The chain is built from TRBV19 and TRBJ2-1; 8 bases match TRBD1. What was sequenced was PBMCs or T cells enriched from blood (not recorded which). This chain's CDR3 is CASRVVGTGFGYEQFF. As DNA, the CDR3 is TGTGCCAGTAGGGTTGTCGGGACAGGCTTCGGCTATGAGCAGTTCTTC.